Listed here are 20 T cell receptor beta chains from one sample, sequenced in a study of blood T cell repertoires in COVID-19. The method was immunoSEQ multiplex PCR; TCRdb's version includes in-frame clones alone and lacks a portion of them. Among 380,000 or so clones listed, 80% to 90% were seen once. Sequenced: peripheral blood. Receptors were obtained from a woman in her sixties with COVID-19, enrolled during active disease.

This clone appeared once. The rearrangement joins TRBV7-2 to TRBJ2-3; D gene ambiguous. The CDR3 loop spans 17 amino acids. Germline lookup yields CDR1 SGHTA and CDR2 FQGNSA. V lost 3 bases to trimming and J lost 3 bases, with 19 bases between them. The CDR3: CASSFRPITGGTDTQYF. Here the CDR3 DNA reads TGTGCCAGCAGCTTCCGACCGATCACGGGTGGAACAGATACGCAGTATTTT.

The rearrangement joins TRBV18 to TRBJ2-2; 9 nucleotides align to TRBD1. The CDR3 has 15 amino acids. V lost 3 bases, J lost 3 bases, and 2 bases stayed unmatched. Germline CDR1 KGHSH, CDR2 LQKENI. The CDR3 loop reads CASSPRTGDTGELFF. CDR3 DNA sequence: TGTGCCAGCTCACCTCGGACAGGGGACACCGGGGAGCTGTTTTTT.

The genes are TRBV5-1 and TRBJ2-3, with 7 bases that match TRBD2. CDR3 length: 17 amino acids. Germline CDR1 and CDR2: SGHRS and YFSETQ. V was clipped by 6 bases and J by 11 bases; unmatched bases: 24. The CDR3 region is CASTRGVIAGADGEQYF. DNA of the CDR3: TGCGCCAGCACCCGAGGGGTAATAGCGGGCGCAGATGGGGAGCAGTATTTT.

The V gene is TRBV5-1, the J gene TRBJ2-5, with a weak D call TRBD1 (5 bases). Germline V gene data show CDR1 as SGHRS and CDR2 as YFSETQ. Trimming removed 0 bases at V and 5 bases at J, with 14 bases between. The CDR3 totals 15 residues. The CDR3 sequence is CASSLEGRAAETQYF. CDR3 bases: TGCGCCAGCAGCTTGGAAGGCAGGGCGGCCGAGACCCAGTACTTC.

A remark on this clone: One junction end disagrees with the germline gene, perhaps due to a read error. This chain joins TRBV6-5 and TRBJ1-5; maybe TRBD1 (5 bases). Germline assignment: CDR1 MNHEY and CDR2 SVGAGI. The CDR3 totals 13 residues. CDR3 in amino acids: CASKQGHNQPQHF. CDR3 nucleotides: TGTGCTAGCAAGCAGGGCCACAATCAGCCCCAGCATTTT.

The chain links TRBV7-3 to TRBJ2-5, with a possible D match to TRBD1 (5 bases). V was trimmed by 1 base and J by 4 bases, leaving 7 bases between them. The CDR3 has 13 residues. Germline values: CDR1 SGHTA, CDR2 FQGTGA. The CDR3: CASSLKGAETQYF. CDR3 DNA sequence: TGTGCCAGCAGCTTAAAAGGGGCAGAGACCCAGTACTTC. The variable domain in full, completed from reference TRBV7-3 and TRBJ2-5, reads GAGVSQTPSNKVTEKGKYVELRCDPISGHTALYWYRQSLGQGPEFLIYFQGTGAADDSGLPNDRFFAVRPEGSVSTLKIQRTERGDSAVYLCASSLKGAETQYFGPGTRLLVL.

The chain is built from TRBV5-4 and TRBJ2-1, with D perhaps TRBD2 (6 bases). Germline assignment: CDR1 SGHNT and CDR2 YYREEE (reference sequence). V was trimmed by 0 bases and J by 0 bases, leaving 10 bases between them. CDR3 length: 16 amino acids. In nucleotides, the CDR3 is TGTGCCAGCAGCTTGGATGGGGGGACCTCCTACAATGAGCAGTTCTTC. It translates to CASSLDGGTSYNEQFF.

The gene calls are TRBV11-3 and TRBJ2-5, with D perhaps matching TRBD2 (5 bases). Germline CDR1 reads SGHNT; CDR2 reads YENEEA. Between the trimmed V and J ends, which lost 5 bases and 5 bases, there was a span of 24 bases. This CDR3 is built from 17 residues. This CDR3 is CASSPDPRSGRGETQYF. CDR3 nucleotide sequence: TGTGCCAGCAGCCCCGACCCCCGGTCAGGCCGGGGTGAGACCCAGTACTTC.

This clone was recorded only once. The V call is TRBV18, the J call TRBJ2-7; 12 bases line up with TRBD2. The CDR3 length is 19 residues. Germline V gene data show CDR1 as KGHSH and CDR2 as LQKENI. V was pared by 2 bases and J by 0 bases, with 11 bases of the junction left unmatched. In DNA, the CDR3 is TGTGCCAGCTCACCAAAACCGGGACTAGCGGGTTCCTTCTCCTACGAGCAGTACTTC. It is translated as CASSPKPGLAGSFSYEQYF.

The chain couples TRBV12-3 or TRBV12-4 to TRBJ2-7; 9 nucleotides line up with TRBD1. This CDR3 has 12 residues. Trimming removed 3 bases from V and 7 bases from J; junction bases left unmatched: 1. In nucleotides, the CDR3 is TGTGCCAGCAGTTTGGACAGGGGAGAGCAGTACTTC. Its protein product is CASSLDRGEQYF.

The V call is TRBV19, the J call TRBJ1-5; 10 bases map to TRBD1. The CDR3 runs to 16 residues. V gave up 6 bases and J gave up 0 bases; unmatched junction bases: 5. Germline V CDR1 and CDR2: LNHDA, SQIVND (reference sequence). The CDR3 sequence is CASSDRGQGSNQPQHF. The DNA for the CDR3 is TGTGCCAGTAGCGACAGGGGGCAAGGTAGCAATCAGCCCCAGCATTTT.

The CDR3 bases are TGTGCCAGCAGCCTTAGACAGGTAGAAGCTTTCTTT. Translated, it gives CASSLRQVEAFF. The gene calls are TRBV7-8 and TRBJ1-1; a possible D gene is TRBD1 (6 bases). Germline V gene sequence: CDR1 SGHVS, CDR2 FQNEAQ. The V end was cut by 5 bases, the J end by 8 bases, with 12 bases between. The length of the CDR3 is 12 residues.

This clone showed up just once. This rearrangement joins TRBV7-9 to TRBJ2-4; 16 positions match TRBD2. Germline trimming cut 4 bases from V and 7 bases from J; bases unmatched to any gene: 10. This CDR3 region has 18 residues. From germline, CDR1 is SEHNR and CDR2 FQNEAQ (reference sequence). As DNA, the CDR3 is TGTGCCAGCAGCTCCCCATCCGGGACTAGCGGGGGGGTTAACATTCAGTACTTC. It specifies CASSSPSGTSGGVNIQYF.

This chain links TRBV29-1 with TRBJ2-2, with a possible D match to TRBD1 (5 bases). There are 13 residues in the CDR3. With 6 bases removed from V and 5 bases from J, the gap between germline ends came to 13 bases. Germline CDR1 is SQVTM and CDR2 is ANQGSEA. This CDR3 is CSVVQGSTGELFF. In DNA, the CDR3 is TGCAGCGTAGTGCAGGGATCAACCGGGGAGCTGTTTTTT.

The chain combines TRBV7-9 with TRBJ2-3, with 9 bases matching TRBD2. The CDR3 is made up of 17 amino acids. Germline-derived CDR1 and CDR2 are SEHNR and FQNEAQ (reference sequence). The junction had 10 bases not matched to a gene; V was cut back by 4 bases and J by 2 bases. CDR3 amino acids: CASSSLGPSGATDTQYF. Written as DNA, the CDR3 is TGTGCCAGCAGCTCGCTGGGGCCTAGCGGGGCCACAGATACGCAGTATTTT.

This clone appeared a few times. The chain is built from TRBV7-3 and TRBJ1-2; tentative D call: TRBD1 (6 bases). CDR3 length: 15 residues. Trimming removed 5 bases at V and 2 bases at J, with 15 bases between. CDR1 is SGHTA and CDR2 is FQGTGA in the germline V gene. The CDR3 here is CASSTRTDRNYGYTF. CDR3 coding DNA: TGTGCCAGCAGCACGCGAACCGACAGGAACTATGGCTACACCTTC.

This clone was counted only a few times. This chain joins TRBV7-2 and TRBJ2-4, with D maybe TRBD1 (6 bases). Per the germline V gene, CDR1 is SGHTA and CDR2 is FQGNSA. The V and J ends lost 5 bases and 3 bases respectively, with 14 bases between them. This CDR3 is built from 15 residues. The CDR3 sequence is CASSPRGVGKNIQYF. CDR3 DNA: TGTGCCAGCAGCCCCAGGGGCGTTGGCAAAAACATTCAGTACTTC.

For the CDR3, the DNA is TGTGCCAGCAGCTTGGGTCGGGGAGCCGGAAACACCATATATTTT. Translating gives CASSLGRGAGNTIYF. V usage is TRBV5-4 and J usage is TRBJ1-3; D is uncertain. The CDR3 length is 15 residues. The germline V gene encodes CDR1 SGHNT and CDR2 YYREEE (reference sequence). V lost 0 bases, J lost 4 bases, and 11 bases lay in between.

The CDR3 region is CASMSLNYGYTF. CDR3 nucleotides: TGTGCCAGCATGAGCCTCAACTATGGCTACACCTTC. The chain combines TRBV28 with TRBJ1-2, with D hard to call. V lost 7 bases and J lost 2, with 8 bases in between. The CDR3 is 12 residues long. Germline-derived CDR1 and CDR2 are MDHEN and SYDVKM.

This clone has only a few counts. The gene calls are TRBV7-3 and TRBJ1-2; tentative D call: TRBD1 (6 bases). CDR3 length: 13 residues. Germline CDR1 is SGHTA and CDR2 is FQGTGA. V lost 4 bases and J 8 bases, leaving 14 bases between the germline ends. The DNA for the CDR3 is TGTGCCAGCAGCTGGGAACAGGGACGCGGCTACACCTTC. It codes for CASSWEQGRGYTF.